A selection of T cell receptor beta chains follows, all from one sample in a study of identical twins. TCRdb reanalysed the 5' RACE reads using MiXCR and keeps one entry per CDR3 protein. The sample lists some 710,000 distinct CDR3 sequences, 5.5% to 6.5% occurring once. Sequencing was done on a sample of naive T cells sorted from blood. These receptors all stem from a man between 18 and 29 years old in good health. The CDR3 runs from the conserved cysteine through the conserved F or W. The order of the fields is clone size, D gene, J gene, V gene, CDR3 protein, CDR3 DNA. A D gene is named only where the DNA matches it firmly. Clone sizes are given selectively: once, few, many, or a class where the clone is expanded.

clone_size: few
d_call: .
j_call: TRBJ2-3
v_call: TRBV27
cdr3_aa: CASSPRTTSTDTQYF
cdr3_nt: TGTGCCAGCAGTCCCCGGACAACTAGCACAGATACGCAGTATTTT

clone_size: few
d_call: .
j_call: TRBJ2-1
v_call: TRBV20-1
cdr3_aa: CSANLPGRTYNEQFF
cdr3_nt: TGCAGTGCTAACCTCCCAGGGCGAACCTACAATGAGCAGTTCTTC

clone_size: few
d_call: TRBD1
j_call: TRBJ2-5
v_call: TRBV12-3/TRBV12-4
cdr3_aa: CASGVGAGGADQETQYF
cdr3_nt: TGTGCCTCCGGAGTAGGAGCAGGGGGCGCGGACCAAGAGACCCAGTACTTC

clone_size: many
d_call: .
j_call: TRBJ1-2
v_call: TRBV12-3/TRBV12-4
cdr3_aa: CASSLMGHGYTF
cdr3_nt: TGTGCCAGCAGTTTAATGGGGCACGGCTACACCTTC

clone_size: many
d_call: TRBD1
j_call: TRBJ1-6
v_call: TRBV12-3/TRBV12-4
cdr3_aa: CASSFGTGGMGLTLHF
cdr3_nt: TGTGCCAGCAGTTTTGGGACAGGAGGGATGGGATTGACCCTCCACTTT

clone_size: few
d_call: .
j_call: TRBJ2-3
v_call: TRBV18
cdr3_aa: CASSSGLGANTDTQYF
cdr3_nt: TGTGCCAGCTCATCGGGACTCGGCGCGAACACAGATACGCAGTATTTT

clone_size: few
d_call: .
j_call: TRBJ2-3
v_call: TRBV6-1
cdr3_aa: CASSVGGYSTDTQYF
cdr3_nt: TGTGCCAGCAGTGTTGGAGGTTACAGCACAGATACGCAGTATTTT

clone_size: many
d_call: .
j_call: TRBJ2-1
v_call: TRBV12-3/TRBV12-4
cdr3_aa: CASSPTQGRIGDNEQFF
cdr3_nt: TGTGCCAGCAGCCCCACACAGGGTCGGATAGGGGACAATGAGCAGTTCTTC

clone_size: many
d_call: .
j_call: TRBJ1-4
v_call: TRBV6-1
cdr3_aa: CASRDSRFSKLFF
cdr3_nt: TGTGCCAGCAGGGACAGTCGTTTTTCGAAACTGTTTTTT

clone_size: few
d_call: TRBD1
j_call: TRBJ1-3
v_call: TRBV5-1
cdr3_aa: CASSFNLQGAGNTIYF
cdr3_nt: TGCGCCAGCAGCTTCAATCTACAGGGGGCGGGAAACACCATATATTTT

clone_size: .
d_call: TRBD1
j_call: TRBJ1-2
v_call: TRBV15
cdr3_aa: CATSRDLGTGLGYTF
cdr3_nt: TGTGCCACCAGCAGAGATCTAGGGACAGGGTTGGGCTACACCTTC

clone_size: few
d_call: .
j_call: TRBJ1-2
v_call: TRBV20-1
cdr3_aa: CSARTPGQFDGYTF
cdr3_nt: TGCAGTGCTAGAACACCAGGACAGTTTGATGGCTACACCTTC

clone_size: many
d_call: TRBD2
j_call: TRBJ2-7
v_call: TRBV7-2
cdr3_aa: CASSTSSGNDEQYF
cdr3_nt: TGTGCCAGCAGCACCTCTAGCGGGAATGACGAGCAGTACTTC

clone_size: many
d_call: .
j_call: TRBJ1-6
v_call: TRBV4-2
cdr3_aa: CASSQDPKNSPLHF
cdr3_nt: TGTGCCAGCAGCCAAGATCCTAAGAATTCACCCCTCCACTTT

clone_size: many
d_call: .
j_call: TRBJ2-1
v_call: TRBV20-1
cdr3_aa: CSASSVDEQFF
cdr3_nt: TGCAGTGCTTCCTCCGTCGATGAGCAGTTCTTC

clone_size: .
d_call: TRBD2
j_call: TRBJ2-1
v_call: TRBV11-2
cdr3_aa: CASVLGGSSYNEQFF
cdr3_nt: TGTGCCAGCGTCCTCGGCGGGAGTTCCTACAATGAGCAGTTCTTC

clone_size: many
d_call: TRBD2
j_call: TRBJ2-1
v_call: TRBV5-1
cdr3_aa: CASSPGLAGGSYNEQFF
cdr3_nt: TGCGCCAGCAGCCCGGGACTAGCGGGAGGATCCTACAATGAGCAGTTCTTC

clone_size: few
d_call: TRBD1
j_call: TRBJ2-1
v_call: TRBV18
cdr3_aa: CASSPLGQGNEQFF
cdr3_nt: TGTGCCAGCTCACCTCTGGGACAGGGAAATGAGCAGTTCTTC

clone_size: few
d_call: TRBD1
j_call: TRBJ2-4
v_call: TRBV7-8
cdr3_aa: CASSYRDSKNIQYF
cdr3_nt: TGTGCCAGCAGCTACCGGGACAGCAAAAACATTCAGTACTTC

clone_size: few
d_call: TRBD1
j_call: TRBJ1-2
v_call: TRBV6-2/TRBV6-3
cdr3_aa: CASDRIGTGYGYTF
cdr3_nt: TGTGCCAGCGATAGAATCGGGACAGGGTATGGCTACACCTTC

clone_size: few
d_call: .
j_call: TRBJ1-4
v_call: TRBV19
cdr3_aa: CASSMTGGGEKLFF
cdr3_nt: TGTGCCAGTAGTATGACCGGGGGAGGAGAAAAACTGTTTTTT

clone_size: .
d_call: TRBD2
j_call: TRBJ2-5
v_call: TRBV25-1
cdr3_aa: CASSVRLAGRQETQYF
cdr3_nt: TGTGCCAGCAGTGTAAGACTAGCGGGGCGCCAAGAGACCCAGTACTTC

clone_size: many
d_call: TRBD2
j_call: TRBJ2-5
v_call: TRBV9
cdr3_aa: CASQAGGEETQYF
cdr3_nt: TGTGCCTCCCAAGCGGGAGGCGAAGAGACCCAGTACTTC

clone_size: many
d_call: .
j_call: TRBJ1-1
v_call: TRBV12-5
cdr3_aa: CASGLPPNTEAFF
cdr3_nt: TGTGCTAGTGGTTTGCCTCCCAACACTGAAGCTTTCTTT

clone_size: many
d_call: TRBD1
j_call: TRBJ1-2
v_call: TRBV12-3/TRBV12-4
cdr3_aa: CASRGQGEVYGYTF
cdr3_nt: TGTGCCAGCAGGGGACAGGGGGAGGTCTATGGCTACACCTTC

clone_size: .
d_call: TRBD2
j_call: TRBJ2-1
v_call: TRBV6-1
cdr3_aa: CATRGTRAVGQFF
cdr3_nt: TGTGCCACTCGGGGGACTAGGGCTGTTGGGCAGTTCTTC

clone_size: many
d_call: TRBD1
j_call: TRBJ2-1
v_call: TRBV5-1
cdr3_aa: CASSSRDRDYNEQFF
cdr3_nt: TGCGCCAGCAGCTCGAGGGACAGGGACTACAATGAGCAGTTCTTC

clone_size: many
d_call: TRBD2
j_call: TRBJ2-1
v_call: TRBV27
cdr3_aa: CASSRLAGNNEQFF
cdr3_nt: TGTGCCAGCAGTCGACTAGCGGGAAATAATGAGCAGTTCTTC

clone_size: few
d_call: .
j_call: TRBJ2-7
v_call: TRBV7-9
cdr3_aa: CASSPRTGEQYF
cdr3_nt: TGTGCCAGCAGCCCAAGGACTGGGGAGCAGTACTTC

clone_size: many
d_call: .
j_call: TRBJ2-1
v_call: TRBV12-3/TRBV12-4
cdr3_aa: CASSFMTNNEQFF
cdr3_nt: TGTGCCAGCAGTTTTATGACTAACAATGAGCAGTTCTTC

clone_size: many
d_call: .
j_call: TRBJ2-2
v_call: TRBV10-3
cdr3_aa: CAISESAGRTGELFF
cdr3_nt: TGTGCCATCAGTGAGTCAGCCGGGCGTACCGGGGAGCTGTTTTTT

clone_size: many
d_call: TRBD1
j_call: TRBJ1-2
v_call: TRBV10-3
cdr3_aa: CAISEGTGRGYTF
cdr3_nt: TGTGCCATCAGTGAGGGGACAGGGAGAGGCTACACCTTC

clone_size: .
d_call: TRBD1
j_call: TRBJ2-7
v_call: TRBV5-5
cdr3_aa: CASSPVRDRGSYEQYF
cdr3_nt: TGTGCCAGCAGCCCAGTCCGGGACAGAGGCTCCTACGAGCAGTACTTC

clone_size: many
d_call: .
j_call: TRBJ2-3
v_call: TRBV5-1
cdr3_aa: CASSLSADSYTQYF
cdr3_nt: TGCGCCAGCAGCTTAAGCGCTGACTCGTATACGCAGTATTTT

clone_size: many
d_call: .
j_call: TRBJ2-2
v_call: TRBV12-5
cdr3_aa: CASGFANTGELFF
cdr3_nt: TGTGCTAGTGGTTTTGCGAACACCGGGGAGCTGTTTTTT

clone_size: many
d_call: TRBD2
j_call: TRBJ2-1
v_call: TRBV12-3/TRBV12-4
cdr3_aa: CASSLRTSGSSYNEQFF
cdr3_nt: TGTGCCAGCAGTTTAAGAACTAGCGGGAGCTCCTACAATGAGCAGTTCTTC

clone_size: .
d_call: .
j_call: TRBJ2-1
v_call: TRBV2
cdr3_aa: CASSELRNEQFF
cdr3_nt: TGTGCCAGCAGTGAATTGCGGAATGAGCAGTTCTTC

clone_size: many
d_call: TRBD1
j_call: TRBJ2-1
v_call: TRBV27
cdr3_aa: CASSYRQGSGNEQFF
cdr3_nt: TGTGCCAGCAGCTATCGACAGGGGTCAGGCAATGAGCAGTTCTTC

clone_size: .
d_call: .
j_call: TRBJ2-3
v_call: TRBV20-1
cdr3_aa: CSARSGAGADTQYF
cdr3_nt: TGCAGTGCTAGATCTGGGGCGGGTGCAGATACGCAGTATTTT

clone_size: .
d_call: .
j_call: TRBJ2-5
v_call: TRBV20-1
cdr3_aa: CSARLGGGRQETQYF
cdr3_nt: TGCAGTGCTAGACTAGGGGGAGGTCGGCAAGAGACCCAGTACTTC

clone_size: many
d_call: .
j_call: TRBJ2-1
v_call: TRBV15
cdr3_aa: CATSRPRTNEQFF
cdr3_nt: TGTGCCACCAGCCGACCTCGTACCAATGAGCAGTTCTTC

clone_size: .
d_call: .
j_call: TRBJ2-1
v_call: TRBV5-1
cdr3_aa: CASSFYPTGTFNEQFF
cdr3_nt: TGCGCCAGCAGCTTCTACCCGACCGGGACCTTCAATGAGCAGTTCTTC

clone_size: many
d_call: TRBD1
j_call: TRBJ2-7
v_call: TRBV29-1
cdr3_aa: CSVWDRGYEQYF
cdr3_nt: TGCAGCGTTTGGGACAGGGGCTACGAGCAGTACTTC

clone_size: .
d_call: .
j_call: TRBJ1-1
v_call: TRBV5-1
cdr3_aa: CASSGPGMNTEAFF
cdr3_nt: TGCGCCAGCAGCGGCCCCGGAATGAACACTGAAGCTTTCTTT

clone_size: few
d_call: TRBD2
j_call: TRBJ2-7
v_call: TRBV29-1
cdr3_aa: CSVAGLAGVYEQYF
cdr3_nt: TGCAGCGTTGCGGGACTAGCGGGAGTCTACGAGCAGTACTTC

clone_size: few
d_call: .
j_call: TRBJ1-3
v_call: TRBV6-5
cdr3_aa: CASSYSTGGNTIYF
cdr3_nt: TGTGCCAGCAGTTACTCGACAGGTGGAAACACCATATATTTT

clone_size: many
d_call: TRBD2
j_call: TRBJ2-5
v_call: TRBV12-3/TRBV12-4
cdr3_aa: CASSSPGLAAGGETQYF
cdr3_nt: TGTGCCAGCAGTTCACCGGGACTAGCGGCAGGGGGAGAGACCCAGTACTTC

clone_size: .
d_call: .
j_call: TRBJ2-3
v_call: TRBV5-1
cdr3_aa: CASSLPPQTDTQYF
cdr3_nt: TGCGCCAGCAGCCTCCCACCGCAGACAGATACGCAGTATTTT